This T cell receptor (beta chain) was sequenced during a study of T cell responses to AZD1222 COVID-19 vaccine (dated by TCRdb to 2020 to 2022). Turning to the overall study: AZD1222 recipients given second doses at about 4 weeks or at about 12 weeks were pooled, since spike-specific TCR depth and breadth were not found to differ between the two schedules. Enrollment into the trials was organized by age into subgroups of 18-55, 56-69 and 70-plus years, and those subgroups contained about 160, 30 and 59 TCR-sequenced participants, respectively. A total of roughly 240 trial participants underwent TCR sequencing, of whom some 210 received two doses of AZD1222 and 26 received two doses of the MenACWY control vaccine. Overall study outcomes, separate from this receptor: CD4 TCRs associated with the vaccine covered the entire spike protein, and the dominant responses were in regions 160-218 and 743-854. Because no day 14 peak-response samples were available, repertoires were characterized only after the peak T cell response. After two AZD1222 doses, spike-specific TCR breadth and depth were significantly higher than at day 0 and than in MenACWY recipients. Only six AZD1222 recipients were SARS-CoV-2 seropositive at baseline, limiting conclusions about previously exposed vaccinees. The 56-69-year group was small, and its depth increase did not reach significance, likely because of low power. Epitopes outside the regions mutated in the B.1.351 and B.1.1.7 variants were reportedly recognized by nearly half of the unique spike-specific TCRs. Participants were mostly white British, with more females than males. The authors suggested clonal diversity may have been underestimated.

The CDR3 holds 13 amino acids from the cysteine to the phenylalanine. Only the CDR3 region is kept as DNA, spanning 39 bases read in frame from base 1. V loses 7 bases of germline sequence and J loses 2 bases, and the interval between the two ends is 12 bases. Of note for this clone: The antigen it binds to is not known. Qualities for individual bases were not recorded, and no much larger clone is one base off.

The CDR3 regions of human TCRbeta chains were analyzed by immunosequencing. The source study handled its data this way. TCRs in the repertoires were matched against a reference library of SARS-CoV-2-specific TCRs that had been generated with the MIRA antigen-specificity platform. Breadth was defined as the fraction of unique TCRs that were SARS-CoV-2-associated. Depth was defined as the fraction of total T cells that were SARS-CoV-2-associated. Using the MIRA data, every spike-specific TCR was mapped to the spike region that the TCR reacted to and assigned to either a CD4 or a CD8 class. Log10-transformed breadth and depth values were compared by one-way ANOVA with Sidak's multiple comparisons tests. The table comes from immuneACCESS by way of TCRdb, which keeps in-frame sequences with V and J called. Part of the clones is missing from these tables; in studies checked, under half for an unresolved V gene and the rest for unknown reasons. Clonal size and the V and J genes are those of that table, whereas D and trimming came from the DNA. The sample yields 120,000 to 150,000 clones; around nine tenths were counted once. 4.5% to 6.5% of the sample goes to the ten largest clones.

The time point label, read with the paper, signifies: baseline before first vaccination. Samples from vaccinated people were obtained from the UK trials COV001 and COV002, which included a single-blind randomized controlled phase 2/3 trial of AZD1222 (ChAdOx1 nCoV-19) in healthy adults. For TCRbeta chain sequencing, PBMC samples were collected from trial participants at day 0 and at day 28 after the second dose. The sequence derives from an adult in good health. Sequences were derived from peripheral blood, sampled on day 0 of AZD1222 vaccination. This receptor chain uses TRBV12-3 or TRBV12-4 and TRBJ2-7; TRBD2 is a weak D gene call, 5 bases matching. The DNA sequence is TGTGCCAGCACCTCTGGGGAGACCTACGAGCAGTACTTC. Its translation is CASTSGETYEQYF.